This T cell receptor beta chain was identified in a study of blood T cell repertoires in COVID-19. The V gene lost 2 bases and the J gene lost 0 bases, with 7 bases spanning the gap. The length of the CDR3 is 14 residues. Germline V gene lookup returns CDR1 MNHEY and CDR2 SVGEGT. Participants reported their clinical history, and cohort assignment relied on those reports. The recovered donors of Cohort 3 showed two negative PCRs, clearance, or symptom resolution. Clones were sequenced by immunoSEQ multiplex PCR, and TCRdb holds only the in-frame ones, with some missing. The sample carries 150,000 to 170,000 clones, about 88% recorded once.

The sequencing sample was made of PBMCs or T cells enriched from blood (not recorded which). The sequence derives from a man aged 50 to 60 who had recovered from COVID-19. The V gene is TRBV6-2 or TRBV6-3, the J gene TRBJ1-2, with D unclear. In DNA, the CDR3 is TGTGCCAGCAGTTACACAGCAGCTAACTATGGCTACACCTTC. This encodes CASSYTAANYGYTF.